This T cell receptor beta chain emerged from a study of blood T cell repertoires in COVID-19. Background on the study: The cDNA or gDNA used as material had been derived from T cells, B-cell-depleted T cells, or PBMCs.

Original methodology: Reference gene primers were amplified, and this amplification served to estimate nucleated cell counts. Assay: immunoSEQ multiplex PCR; the TCRdb copy retains only in-frame clones and omits some. V, J and clone size were drawn from that table, and D and trimming were deduced from the DNA. The sample carries under 400,000 clones, 80% to 90% recorded once. Germline lookup yields CDR1 LGHDT and CDR2 YNNKEL (reference sequence). V lost 1 base, J lost 4 bases, and 10 bases lay in between. The CDR3 contains 14 residues. Participants spanned ages roughly 18 to 95 years and resided in about 25 US areas.

This sequence joins TRBV3-1 (or the pseudogene TRBV3-2) and TRBJ1-1; possible D gene TRBD1, 6 bases. Sample: PBMCs or T cells enriched from blood (not recorded which). The receptor was derived from a woman in her 40s with acute COVID-19. The CDR3 DNA is TGTGCCAGCAGCCAAGCCGACAGGATCACTGAAGCTTTCTTT. This gives the protein CASSQADRITEAFF.